A single sample gave rise to the 24 T cell receptor beta chains below, sequenced in a study of CD8+ T cells in alopecia areata. As the sequencing template, cDNA was produced by extracting RNA and reverse transcribing it. Generated by immunoSEQ multiplex PCR, the TCRdb table keeps only in-frame clones and is missing some. Observed are 200,000 to 300,000 clones, no singletons, with the top ten taking around 1.2%. CD4, CD8alpha, NKG2D, NKG2ACE and other markers were used to sort pooled cutaneous lymph node cells. The sequenced sample was CD4+ T cells sorted from a lymph node. All receptors derive from a C3H/HeJ mouse with alopecia areata. The mouse line has the MHC haplotype H2-k.

This clone was detected only a few times. Gene labels here are mouse ones. The CDR3 reads CASSQGLGPFNQDTQYF. The CDR3 DNA, read in part, is TGTGCCAGCAGCCAAGGACTGGGGCCTTTTAACCAAGAC. The chain recombines TRBV5 with TRBJ2-5; 8 nucleotides agree with TRBD2. Read data end 4 residues before the CDR3 end; the end is taken from the germline J gene. CDR1 LGHNA and CDR2 YNLKQL come from the germline V gene (reference sequence). The CDR3 is 17 residues long. The V and J ends lost 1 base and 0 bases, in that order; junction bases with no gene match: 6.

Notes on this clone: Its ends do not fully match the called genes, so a read error is possible. The genes are named according to mouse. The sequence runs out 4 residues before the end of the CDR3; the remainder is reconstructed from the germline J gene. Other DNA sequences from this sample encode an identical CDR3 as well. The chain uses TRBV13-3 and TRBJ1-2, with 7 bases that match TRBD1. The CDR3 consists of 13 residues. Germline V lookup: CDR1 NNHDY, CDR2 SYVADS. The CDR3 bases that were read are TGTGCCAGCCGTGACAGGGAAGGCTCC. Amino acid sequence: CASRDREGS. The whole CDR3 region reads CASRDREGSDYTF.

Concerning this clone: Gene names follow the mouse nomenclature. The read halts 4 residues ahead of the CDR3 end, with the missing end drawn from the germline J gene. Other DNA variants within this sample encode the same CDR3. J is TRBJ2-5 and V is TRBV13-2; tentatively, D is TRBD2 (6 bases). V lost 0 bases and J lost 3, with 8 bases in between. The CDR3 covers 14 residues. CDR1 NNHNN and CDR2 SYGAGS come from the germline V gene (reference sequence). The CDR3 loop reads CASGDGWGQDTQYF. CDR3 DNA, as far as it was read: TGTGCCAGCGGTGATGGCTGGGGTCAAGAC.

This clone was seen more than once but under ten times. Gene names denote mouse genes. Coverage ceases 4 residues before the CDR3 finishes, and the germline J gene fills in the end. The rearrangement links TRBV19 to TRBJ1-2; 7 bases match TRBD1. Germline V gene sequence: CDR1 FNHDT, CDR2 SITEND (reference sequence). The V segment lost 5 bases and the J segment 2 bases; nucleotides outside the gene matches: 6. The CDR3 contains 14 residues. CDR3 DNA, as far as it was read: TGTGCCAGCAGAGACAGGGCGGGGAACTCC. This codes for CASRDRAGNS. The CDR3 reads in full as CASRDRAGNSDYTF.

This clone was picked up a small number of times. Mouse gene names apply. The DNA ends 4 residues before the CDR3 does, and the rest of the CDR3 is filled in from the germline J gene. The same CDR3 can be traced to other DNA sequences in this sample. The V and J genes are TRBV19 and TRBJ2-3; TRBD2 agrees at 7 bases. V was pared by 1 base and J by 3 bases, with 2 bases of the junction left unmatched. The CDR3 covers 14 residues. Germline V gene lookup returns CDR1 FNHDT and CDR2 SITEND (reference sequence). The CDR3 sequence: CASSINWGAETLYF. Partial CDR3 DNA: TGTGCCAGCAGTATAAACTGGGGAGCAGAA. Looking up the rest from reference TRBV19 and TRBJ2-3 gives the full variable domain: GGIITQTPKFLIGQEGQKLTLKCQQNFNHDTMYWYRQDSGKGLRLIYYSITENDLQKGDLSEGYDASREKKSSFSLTVTSAQKNEMAVFLCASSINWGAETLYFGSGTRLTVL.

This clone was found many times. Gene and germline names: mouse. Coverage ceases 4 residues before the CDR3 finishes, and the germline J gene fills in the end. The V gene is TRBV17, the J gene TRBJ2-3, with TRBD1 matching 9 bases. The CDR3 length is 17 residues. Germline V gives CDR1 MNHDT, CDR2 YYDKIL. Losses at the gene ends were 2 bases for V and 1 base for J; bases not matched to a gene: 7. The CDR3 bases that were read are TGTGCTAGCAGTAGAACCGGGACAGGGTCGGGTGCAGAA. Protein product: CASSRTGTGSGAE. From start to end, the CDR3 is CASSRTGTGSGAETLYF.

About this clone: Gene labels here are mouse ones. The read ends 4 residues before the CDR3 terminus; that terminus is restored from the germline J gene. The chain links TRBV5 to TRBJ2-1; tentatively, D is TRBD1 (5 bases). The germline V and J ends were trimmed by 1 base and 5 bases, with 6 bases remaining between them. The germline gives CDR1 LGHNA, CDR2 YNLKQL (reference sequence). The CDR3 contains 13 residues. The CDR3 reads CASSQARDAEQFF. CDR3 bases read: TGTGCCAGCAGCCAAGCCAGGGATGCT.

The table lists this clone with a few counts. Gene labels here are mouse ones. The read comes to an end 4 residues before the CDR3 does, leaving the germline J gene to fill in the end. Other DNA sequences of this sample code for an identical CDR3. The chain couples TRBV19 to TRBJ2-7; TRBD2 matches at 11 bases. Germline loops: CDR1 FNHDT, CDR2 SITEND (reference sequence). The length of the CDR3 is 14 residues. J lost 3 bases, V lost 3 bases, and 2 bases had no gene match. CDR3 in amino acids: CASSTGLGDYEQYF. CDR3 DNA, as far as it was read: TGTGCCAGCAGTACGGGACTGGGGGACTAT.

This clone was counted between two and nine times. The genes are named according to mouse. The CDR3 bases that were read are TGTGCCAGCAGTCATGACAGGGGAAATTCGCCC. Protein sequence: CASSHDRGNSP. The whole CDR3 reads CASSHDRGNSPLYF. The chain carries TRBV13-1 and TRBJ1-6; 8 bases agree with TRBD1. The read falls 3 residues short of the CDR3 end, and the missing part is taken from the germline J gene. TRBJ1-6 is sorted into the ORF group, with uncertain function. J lost 7 bases, V lost 4 bases, and 4 bases had no gene match. Germline CDR1 reads NSHNY; CDR2 reads SYGAGN. The CDR3 is made up of 14 amino acids.

This clone has more than one count but fewer than ten. Genes and germline are mouse. The CDR3 end is not reached by the read, which stops 4 residues before it; the germline J gene fills it in. The chain uses TRBV1 and TRBJ2-5; TRBD2 matches at 9 bases. The CDR3 has 17 residues. With 0 bases clipped from V and 0 bases from J, the junction kept 4 bases outside the gene matches. The V gene's germline CDR1 is NSQYPW and CDR2 LRSPGD (reference sequence). The DNA read from the CDR3 is TGCACCTGCAGTGCAGATCGGCTGGGGGGGAACCAAGAC. Translating gives CTCSADRLGGNQD. The entire CDR3 protein reads CTCSADRLGGNQDTQYF.

This clone was picked up a small number of times. Mouse gene names apply. The read ends 4 residues shy of where the CDR3 ends; the end is completed using the germline J gene. The same CDR3 is also encoded by other DNA sequences in this sample. This chain links TRBV1 with TRBJ2-3; TRBD2 aligns across 10 bases. CDR1 is NSQYPW, CDR2 LRSPGD, per germline (reference sequence). The CDR3 loop spans 16 amino acids. After removal of 2 bases from V and 0 bases from J, the junction contained 2 bases not matched to a gene. The part of the CDR3 DNA that was read is TGCACCTGCAGTGCATCTGGGGGGGCTAGTGCAGAA. Translated: CTCSASGGASAE. From start to end, the CDR3 is CTCSASGGASAETLYF.

In this sample, this clone turned up a few times. Gene names follow the mouse nomenclature. The read is 4 residues too short to cover the CDR3 end, so that end is filled in from the germline J gene. The sample carries other DNA sequences with the same CDR3. The gene calls are TRBV13-1 and TRBJ2-2, with D perhaps TRBD1 (6 bases). The CDR3 loop spans 15 amino acids. Deletions cut 3 bases from V and 0 bases from J, with 9 bases between. Germline V gives CDR1 NSHNY, CDR2 SYGAGN. This CDR3 is CASSARQANTGQLYF. CDR3 DNA, as far as it was read: TGTGCCAGCAGTGCCAGACAGGCAAACACCGGG.

This clone came up a few times. Mouse germline and gene names are used. The CDR3 is cut off 3 residues early in the read; its end comes from the germline J gene. Additional DNA sequences in this sample encode the identical CDR3. The gene calls are TRBV5 and TRBJ1-6; D possibly corresponds to TRBD1 (5 bases). TRBJ1-6 is flagged as an ORF with uncertain function. This CDR3 has 14 amino acids. In germline, CDR1 is LGHNA, CDR2 YNLKQL (reference sequence). V lost 3 bases and J lost 3, with 6 bases in between. The CDR3 spells CASSQGGYNSPLYF. Partial CDR3 DNA: TGTGCCAGCAGCCAGGGGGGCTATAATTCGCCC.

In its sample, this clone was seen many times. Gene labels here are mouse ones. The observed sequence ends 4 residues before the CDR3 terminus, with the missing tail filled in from the germline J gene. Other nucleotide sequences from this sample produce the same CDR3. The chain is built from TRBV13-1 and TRBJ2-7; the match to TRBD1 covers 11 bases. The CDR3 has 14 residues. CDR1 is NSHNY and CDR2 is SYGAGN in the germline V gene. CDR3 DNA, as far as it was read: TGTGCCAGCAGTGACCGGGACAGGGGGTAT. It codes for CASSDRDRGY. The entire CDR3 reads CASSDRDRGYEQYF.

This clone was recorded at least ten times. Gene names and germline match the mouse. The read terminates 4 residues before the CDR3 end, so the remaining end is supplied by the germline J gene. The sample has other DNA sequences that encode this CDR3 too. The genes are TRBV13-1 and TRBJ2-3; the D is unclear. V dropped 1 base and J dropped 0 bases, with 6 bases sitting between them. Germline CDR1 and CDR2: NSHNY and SYGAGN. This CDR3 has 14 residues. The CDR3 sequence is CASSDLGSAETLYF. The sequenced part of the CDR3 DNA is TGTGCCAGCAGTGATTTGGGTAGTGCAGAA.

Details on this clone: Mouse gene names and germline throughout. Read data end 4 residues before the CDR3 end; the end is taken from the germline J gene. The chain employs TRBV13-3 and TRBJ1-1; weak D call: TRBD1 (6 bases). The CDR3 is 12 amino acids. Germline CDR1 NNHDY, CDR2 SYVADS. CDR3 protein: CASSTGITEVFF. The sequenced part of the CDR3 DNA is TGTGCCAGCAGCACAGGGATAACA.

Details on this clone: Gene names are mouse gene names. The read gets to within 4 residues of the CDR3 end, and the germline J gene fills in the rest. V and J are TRBV19 and TRBJ2-2; 11 nucleotides match TRBD2. CDR1 and CDR2 from the germline V gene are FNHDT and SITEND (reference sequence). The CDR3 has 17 residues. The V segment lost 5 bases and the J segment 0 bases; nucleotides outside the gene matches: 6. CDR3: CASRTGLGVANTGQLYF. The CDR3 bases that were read are TGTGCCAGCAGAACGGGACTGGGGGTTGCAAACACCGGG.

For this clone: Mouse names are used for the genes. The CDR3 end is not reached by the read, which stops 4 residues before it; the germline J gene fills it in. The chain is built from TRBV13-1 and TRBJ2-5; tentatively, D is TRBD1 (6 bases). V lost 5 bases, J lost 0 bases, and 10 bases lay in between. CDR3 length equals 14 residues. CDR1 and CDR2 from the germline V gene are NSHNY and SYGAGN. CDR3 amino acids: CASRQGINQDTQYF. The covered CDR3 bases are TGTGCCAGCAGGCAGGGGATTAACCAAGAC.

Notes on this clone: A read error may be the cause here, since a much bigger clone is one base away. Any gene name here is a mouse gene name. The CDR3 end is not reached by the read, which stops 4 residues before it; the germline J gene fills it in. Other nucleotide sequences from this sample produce the same CDR3. The rearrangement uses TRBV13-1 and TRBJ2-2; D may be TRBD1 (5 bases). The CDR3 extends over 14 amino acids. Per germline, CDR1 NSHNY and CDR2 SYGAGN. Between the trimmed V and J ends, which lost 1 base and 2 bases, there was a span of 6 bases. The CDR3 protein is CASSDRQNTGQLYF. Partial CDR3 DNA: TGTGCCAGCAGTGATCGACAGAACACCGGG.

Comment on this clone: Each gene name is a mouse one. Read sequence stops 4 residues before the CDR3 end, and the germline J gene provides the missing end. The rearrangement joins TRBV5 to TRBJ2-2; maybe TRBD1 (6 bases). The germline gives CDR1 LGHNA, CDR2 YNLKQL (reference sequence). This CDR3 is 15 amino acids long. V was shortened by 4 bases and J by 1 base, with 10 bases between the two germline ends. The DNA read from the CDR3 is TGTGCCAGCAGCCCCTGGACAGTAAACACCGGG. It specifies CASSPWTVNTG. The whole CDR3 is CASSPWTVNTGQLYF.

Turning to this clone: Gene names and germline refer to mouse. The read ends 4 residues before the CDR3 terminus; that terminus is restored from the germline J gene. The sample carries other DNA sequences with the same CDR3. This rearrangement joins TRBV31 to TRBJ1-1; the D gene is possibly TRBD1 (5 bases). V lost 0 bases, J lost 4 bases, and 6 bases lay in between. Germline V CDR1 and CDR2: GKSSPN, SITVG. The CDR3 totals 12 residues. The CDR3 DNA, read in part, is TGTGCCTGGAGTCTCAGGGTCACA. This translates into CAWSLRVT. The full CDR3 protein is CAWSLRVTEVFF. The full variable domain, completed using reference TRBV31 and TRBJ1-1, is AQTIHQWPVAEIKAVGSPLSLGCTIKGKSSPNLYWYWQATGGTLQQLFYSITVGQVESVVQLNLSASRPKDDQFILSTEKLLLSHSGFYLCAWSLRVTEVFFGKGTRLTVV.

As concerns this clone: All gene names here are mouse names. The observed sequence ends 4 residues before the CDR3 terminus, with the missing tail filled in from the germline J gene. The rearrangement uses TRBV31 and TRBJ2-2, with 12 bases that match TRBD2. Trimming took 3 bases from V and 3 from J; bases not matched to a gene: 2. This CDR3 is built from 15 residues. CDR1 is GKSSPN, CDR2 SITVG, per germline. This chain's CDR3 is CAWSGDWGDTGQLYF. Incomplete CDR3 DNA: TGTGCCTGGAGCGGGGACTGGGGGGACACCGGG.

As concerns this clone: The germline and genes are mouse ones. The sequenced fragment ends 4 residues before the CDR3 boundary, so the rest is inferred from the germline J gene. The gene calls are TRBV16 and TRBJ2-7; possibly TRBD2 for D (5 bases). The CDR3 has 13 residues. In germline, CDR1 is SGHSA, CDR2 FRNQAP. The part of the CDR3 DNA that was read is TGTGCAAGCAGCTTAGTTTGGGGTTAT. The encoded protein is CASSLVWGY. The full CDR3 is CASSLVWGYEQYF.

Of note for this clone: The listed genes are named as in mouse. The read falls 4 residues short of the CDR3 end, and the missing part is taken from the germline J gene. This sample includes further DNA sequences coding for the same CDR3. The chain carries TRBV31 and TRBJ1-2, with D possibly TRBD1 on 5 matching bases. CDR1 and CDR2 (germline): GKSSPN, SITVG. Trimming took 1 base from V and 3 from J, leaving 9 bases between them. The CDR3 has 13 residues. CDR3 DNA (partial): TGTGCCTGGAGTCCCCAGGGTTACTCC. It specifies CAWSPQGYS. The whole CDR3 reads CAWSPQGYSDYTF.